The T cell receptor (beta chain) described here comes from a study of cytomegalovirus exposure and HLA in healthy donors. General observations from the study: Specific recognition of CMV antigens was confirmed in vitro for a few chains (all CMV-associated).

Points on this clone: The antigen remains undetermined.

The V gene lost 0 bases and the J gene lost 8 bases, with 11 bases spanning the gap. Germline CDR1 and CDR2: SGHRS and YFSETQ. This CDR3 contains 13 residues. The protocol was immunoSEQ multiplex PCR, while the TCRdb copy is restricted to in-frame clones and leaves out a portion. This table has around 180,000 clones, more than 75% appearing once. The donors were part of the validation cohort of roughly 110 subjects. That cohort was separate from the first cohort, which comprised some 670 subjects. The receptor was isolated from a woman under 30 in good health and CMV-seronegative. The source material was PBMCs. The J gene is TRBJ1-2, the V gene TRBV5-1; D unclear. The CDR3 region has the DNA TGCGCCAGCAGCTTGGACACCCGGGAAGGCTACACCTTC. Translation: CASSLDTREGYTF.